The entry below gives a single T cell receptor beta chain sequence along with its context. The junction does not match germline at one end; this may be a read error. Produced via immunoSEQ multiplex PCR; TCRdb's table is partial and in-frame only. The sample records over 10,000 clones, 75% to 80% being singletons. The germline CDR1 and CDR2 sequences are MNHNS and SASEGT. The CDR3 is 16 residues long. This sample was taken from a study of pediatric ulcerative colitis. During colonoscopy, one to two rectal pinch biopsies were collected. The chain has TRBV6-1 and TRBJ2-1, with 7 positions matching TRBD2. This TCR was recovered from a boy aged 5 to 17 who was a control in a study of pediatric ulcerative colitis. Sequencing was done on a sample of gut tissue. CDR3 in DNA: TGTGCCAGCACTGAAGGCCCTAGCGGCACTTACAATGAGCAGTTCTTC. Residues: CASTEGPSGTYNEQFF.